What follows describes a single T cell receptor (beta chain). The antigen is unknown. Sampled while nominally healthy, donors likely had unrecorded immune exposures. This sample was taken from a study of cytomegalovirus exposure and HLA in healthy donors. In the study overall: The roughly 100 million unique TCR beta sequences, from 150 million to 200 million T cells, were found by an earlier analysis.

PCR employed 60 Vbeta and 13 Jbeta primers. Data came from immunoSEQ multiplex PCR; TCRdb stores just in-frame clones and leaves some out. The sample carries 210,000 or so clones, 65% to 90% recorded once. Study-wide results and limits: Analysis performed later showed TCR beta chains linked to HLA being more clonally expanded than equally common others. A few of the chains that were CMV-associated were confirmed in vitro to be specific for CMV antigens.

The CDR3 totals 13 residues. V was trimmed by 2 bases and J by 4 bases, leaving 9 bases between them. CDR1 is GTSNPN and CDR2 is SVGIG in the germline V gene (reference sequence). Material for sequencing was PBMCs. This TCR came from a girl aged 10-17 years in good health and CMV-seronegative. The chain uses TRBV30 and TRBJ1-3, with D unclear. In DNA, the CDR3 is TGTGCCTGGAGTAACGGGTTCGGAAACACCATATATTTT. Its translation: CAWSNGFGNTIYF.